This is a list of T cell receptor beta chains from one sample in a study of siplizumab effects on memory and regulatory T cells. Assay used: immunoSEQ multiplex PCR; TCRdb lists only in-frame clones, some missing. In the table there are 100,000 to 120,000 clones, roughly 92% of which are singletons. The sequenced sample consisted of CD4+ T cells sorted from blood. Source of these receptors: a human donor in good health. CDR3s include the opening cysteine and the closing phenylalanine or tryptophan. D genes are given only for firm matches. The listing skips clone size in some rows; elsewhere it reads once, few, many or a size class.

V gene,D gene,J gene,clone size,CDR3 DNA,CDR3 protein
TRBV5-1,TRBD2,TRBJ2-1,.,TGCGCCAGCAGCTTCTTTACCGGGACTAGCGGGAGACATGAGCAGTTCTTC,CASSFFTGTSGRHEQFF
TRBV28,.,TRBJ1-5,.,TGTGCCAGCACCTCGCAGGGAGGTCAGCCCCAGCATTTT,CASTSQGGQPQHF
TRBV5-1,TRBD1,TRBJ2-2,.,TGCGCCAGCAGCGCCGGACAGGGTCTAACCGGGGAGCTGTTTTTT,CASSAGQGLTGELFF
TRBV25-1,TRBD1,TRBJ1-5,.,TGTGCCAGCAGTGACTCCGGGACAGGGTTTCGCAATCAGCCCCAGCATTTT,CASSDSGTGFRNQPQHF
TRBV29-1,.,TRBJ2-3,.,TGCAGCGTTGAGGAGGGGATGTACTCAGATACGCAGTATTTT,CSVEEGMYSDTQYF
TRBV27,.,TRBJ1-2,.,TGTGCCAGCAGTGCGAGGGGTGGTAACTATGGCTACACCTTC,CASSARGGNYGYTF
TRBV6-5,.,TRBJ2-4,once,TGTGCCAGCAGTCAAGGGATAACCAAAAACATTCAGTACTTC,CASSQGITKNIQYF
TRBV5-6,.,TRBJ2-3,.,TGTGCCAGCAGCGAGCCGGGTCTAATGGGGCGCACAGATACGCAGTATTTT,CASSEPGLMGRTDTQYF
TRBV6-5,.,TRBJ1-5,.,TGTGCCAGCGGACGAAGGGATGTGGGCAATCAGCCCCAGCATTTT,CASGRRDVGNQPQHF
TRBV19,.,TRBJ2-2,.,TGTGCCAGTAGTAAAAGGGATCCCGGGGAGCTGTTTTTT,CASSKRDPGELFF
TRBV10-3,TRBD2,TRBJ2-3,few,TGTGCCATCAGTGAGTCGAGGCGGGGAGGGGATACGCAGTATTTT,CAISESRRGGDTQYF
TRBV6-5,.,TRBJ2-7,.,TGTGCCAGCAGCCCCAAACCGTACTTC,CASSPKPYF
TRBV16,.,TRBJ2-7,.,TGTGCCAGCAGCCAAGACAGGTACGAGCAGTACTTC,CASSQDRYEQYF
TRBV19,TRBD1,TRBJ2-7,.,TGTGCCAGTATGGGGACAGGGGGTTCTGAGCAGTACTTC,CASMGTGGSEQYF
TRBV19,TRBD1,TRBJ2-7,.,TGTGCCAGTAGTAGGACAGGGACCAACTCCTACGAGCAGTACTTC,CASSRTGTNSYEQYF